These 16 T cell receptor beta chains were sequenced from one sample in a study of PD-1 blockade in mismatch repair-deficient tumors. Profiled with immunoSEQ multiplex PCR; TCRdb holds only in-frame clones, not every one. The sample has about 110,000 clones, 60% to 85% seen once. The sample in question was peripheral blood, obtained 60 weeks after starting pembrolizumab. These receptors originate from an adult with mismatch repair-deficient cancer.

The CDR3 DNA reads as TGTGCCAGCAGCCAAGACAGGGGGCATGCTTTCTTT. Translation: CASSQDRGHAFF. This sequence joins TRBV7-8 and TRBJ1-1; TRBD1 aligns across 10 bases. This CDR3 is 12 amino acids long. Per the germline V gene, CDR1 is SGHVS and CDR2 is FQNEAQ. Trimming cost V 5 bases and J 11 bases; bases outside gene matches: 5. Variable domain in full (rest from reference TRBV7-8 and TRBJ1-1): GAGVSQSPRYKVAKRGQDVALRCDPISGHVSLFWYQQALGQGPEFLTYFQNEAQLDKSGLPSDRFFAERPEGSVSTLKIQRTQQEDSAVYLCASSQDRGHAFFGQGTRLTVV.

The chain combines TRBV6-6 with TRBJ2-2, with TRBD2 as a possible D gene (6 bases). The CDR3 loop spans 16 amino acids. Trimming removed 8 bases from V and 6 bases from J, with 22 bases in between. Germline values: CDR1 MNHNY, CDR2 SVGAGI (reference sequence). In DNA, the CDR3 is TGTGCCAGCCGAGACGTGGGGGGAGGAAGGTCCGGGGAGCTGTTTTTT. Translated, it gives CASRDVGGGRSGELFF.

The chain combines TRBV5-1 with TRBJ2-3; perhaps TRBD2 as D (6 bases). Trimming left V 0 bases short and J 5 bases short, with 16 bases between. Germline V CDR1 and CDR2: SGHRS, YFSETQ. This CDR3 contains 16 residues. The CDR3 loop is CASSLAGTGAEDTQYF. The CDR3 nucleotides read TGCGCCAGCAGCTTGGCCGGGACGGGAGCGGAAGATACGCAGTATTTT.

This sequence joins TRBV7-2 and TRBJ2-3; 10 bases align to TRBD2. J lost 4 bases, V lost 5 bases, and 9 bases had no gene match. The CDR3 loop spans 16 amino acids. Germline CDR1 SGHTA, CDR2 FQGNSA. The CDR3 sequence: CASSPRLAGVPDTQYF. The CDR3 DNA sequence: TGTGCCAGCAGCCCCCGGCTAGCGGGAGTTCCAGATACGCAGTATTTT.

This rearrangement joins TRBV2 to TRBJ2-7; no definite D call. The CDR3 is 12 residues long. In germline, CDR1 is SNHLY, CDR2 FYNNEI. Trimming left V 7 bases short and J 0 bases short, with 7 bases between. CDR3 loop: CASNDNSYEQYF. CDR3 DNA: TGTGCCAGCAACGACAACTCCTACGAGCAGTACTTC.

The chain couples TRBV5-1 to TRBJ2-7; D ambiguous. The germline gives CDR1 SGHRS, CDR2 YFSETQ. V dropped 0 bases and J dropped 4 bases, with 14 bases sitting between them. The CDR3 contains 15 residues. The CDR3 sequence is CASSLARVTSYEQYF. In DNA form, the CDR3 reads TGCGCCAGCAGCTTGGCTAGGGTGACGTCTTACGAGCAGTACTTC.

Turning to this clone: This sample includes further DNA sequences coding for the same CDR3. This sequence joins TRBV5-4 and TRBJ1-2, with D maybe TRBD1 (6 bases). The germline gives CDR1 SGHNT, CDR2 YYREEE (reference sequence). The CDR3 loop spans 15 amino acids. V was pared by 3 bases and J by 8 bases, with 20 bases between. The CDR3 nucleotides are TGTGCCAGCAGCTGGCAGAAGGGGGGAATCTACGGCTACACCTTC. Protein: CASSWQKGGIYGYTF. Supplemented by reference TRBV5-4 and TRBJ1-2, the full variable domain reads ETGVTQSPTHLIKTRGQQVTLRCSSQSGHNTVSWYQQALGQGPQFIFQYYREEENGRGNFPPRFSGLQFPNYSSELNVNALELDDSALYLCASSWQKGGIYGYTFGSGTRLTVV.

This clone occurred a few times. This sequence joins TRBV27 and TRBJ1-5; possible D gene TRBD1, 5 bases. The CDR3 is made up of 12 amino acids. V lost 6 bases, J lost 4 bases, and 7 bases lay in between. Looked up from germline, CDR1 is MNHEY and CDR2 is SMNVEV (reference sequence). This CDR3 is CASRGGNQPQHF. Written as DNA, the CDR3 is TGTGCCAGCAGGGGGGGTAATCAGCCCCAGCATTTT.

The rearrangement links TRBV6-6 to TRBJ1-1; D gene uncertain. Trimming took 0 bases from V and 4 from J, leaving 6 bases between them. Germline CDR1 reads MNHNY; CDR2 reads SVGAGI (reference sequence). The CDR3 has 13 amino acids. Written as DNA, the CDR3 is TGTGCCAGCAGTTACTCGATCGGCACTGAAGCTTTCTTT. This codes for CASSYSIGTEAFF.

This chain connects TRBV27 to TRBJ2-4; TRBD1 agrees at 8 bases. The germline V gene encodes CDR1 MNHEY and CDR2 SMNVEV (reference sequence). The V segment lost 5 bases and the J segment 6 bases; nucleotides outside the gene matches: 6. The CDR3 spans 14 residues. CDR3 residues: CASSTDREGNIQYF. CDR3 coding DNA: TGTGCCAGCAGTACGGACAGGGAAGGAAACATTCAGTACTTC.

The chain joins TRBV7-9 to TRBJ2-7; 8 bases match TRBD2. The CDR3 covers 12 residues. Germline CDR1 reads SEHNR; CDR2 reads FQNEAQ (reference sequence). V was clipped by 3 bases and J by 12 bases; unmatched bases: 7. DNA of the CDR3: TGTGCCAGCAGCTTGAGGGGGACTAGTCTGTACTTC. Translation: CASSLRGTSLYF.

For the CDR3, the DNA is TGTGCCAGCTCACCATCCCCGGAAGAGACCCAGTACTTC. Amino acids: CASSPSPEETQYF. This chain links TRBV18 with TRBJ2-5; D remains ambiguous. The V gene lost 2 bases and the J gene lost 3 bases, with 7 bases spanning the gap. This CDR3 region has 13 residues. CDR1 and CDR2 (germline): KGHSH, LQKENI.

V usage is TRBV7-8 and J usage is TRBJ2-3, with 14 positions matching TRBD2. This CDR3 spans 19 amino acids. Germline V lookup: CDR1 SGHVS, CDR2 FQNEAQ. V lost 1 base, J lost 1 base, and 7 bases stayed unmatched. DNA of the CDR3: TGTGCCAGCAGCTTAGAGACTAGCGGGAGGGTATACGGCACAGATACGCAGTATTTT. Translating gives CASSLETSGRVYGTDTQYF.

Regarding this clone: The sample contains more than one DNA sequence encoding this CDR3. The chain couples TRBV19 to TRBJ2-7, with 7 nucleotides matching TRBD2. The CDR3 has 13 residues. V lost 5 bases, J lost 3 bases, and 4 bases stayed unmatched. CDR1 is LNHDA and CDR2 is SQIVND in the germline V gene (reference sequence). CDR3 sequence reads: CASSPGLVYEQYF. The CDR3 DNA sequence: TGTGCCAGTAGTCCCGGACTAGTCTACGAGCAGTACTTC.

The chain recombines TRBV7-2 with TRBJ2-3; no definite D call. V shed 1 base and J shed 3 bases, with 2 bases lying between them. Germline V gene sequence: CDR1 SGHTA, CDR2 FQGNSA. The CDR3 length is 12 residues. The CDR3 sequence: CASSLGTDTQYF. CDR3 coding DNA: TGTGCCAGCAGCTTAGGGACAGATACGCAGTATTTT.

The chain carries TRBV30 and TRBJ2-3; 10 bases are a match to TRBD1. V trimming: 1 base; J trimming: 10 bases; junction bases outside the gene matches: 2. Germline assignment: CDR1 GTSNPN and CDR2 SVGIG (reference sequence). The length of the CDR3 is 12 residues. Here the CDR3 DNA reads TGTGCCTGGAGTGGGGGGACAGGGGCGCAGTATTTT. It codes for CAWSGGTGAQYF.